The source of this T cell receptor beta chain is a study of blood T cells in healthy people across ages. Comments on this clonotype: Its antigen is as yet unknown.

CDR3 size: 14 residues. Germline loops: CDR1 DFQATT, CDR2 SNEGSKA (reference sequence). Trimming stripped 1 base from V and 3 bases from J, with 13 bases between. Combining a sample-barcoded 5' primer with a J-beta primer mix, a second PCR ran for about 7 to 11 cycles. TCRdb redid the calling of the 5' RACE reads with MiXCR, one entry per CDR3 protein. The data show about 1.4 million distinct CDR3 sequences, with around 55% seen just once and about 6.7% held by the top ten. General observations from the study: Unknown CMV status may confound age-related changes in expanded clones.

The chain has TRBV20-1 and TRBJ2-7; D gene uncertain. Sequenced material: blood. The TCR comes from a young man in good health. The CDR3 bases are TGCAGTGCTAGAGGTCTTGAGCTCGGCTACGAGCAGTACTTC. Protein: CSARGLELGYEQYF.